This T cell receptor (beta chain) comes out of a study of shared clonotypes between healthy human individuals. The protocol was immunoSEQ multiplex PCR, while the TCRdb copy is restricted to in-frame clones and leaves out a portion. The sample has about 530,000 clones, 90% to 97% seen once. CDR3 length equals 13 residues. Germline assignment: CDR1 SGHTS and CDR2 YDEGEE. The germline V and J ends were trimmed by 4 bases and 1 base, with 5 bases remaining between them. This rearrangement joins TRBV5-8 to TRBJ2-2; no reliable D call. This receptor was obtained from a woman aged 25 to 39 in good health. Sequencing used naive CD4+ T cells sorted from blood. As for subset: CD45RA+ positively selected. CDR3 amino acids: CASSQQNTGELFF. The CDR3 DNA is TGTGCCAGCAGCCAACAGAACACCGGGGAGCTGTTTTTT.